The T cell receptor (beta chain) described here comes from a study of neurological immune-mediated disorders. This clonotype was counted at least ten times. TCRdb re-called the 5' RACE reads through MiXCR, storing one row per CDR3 protein. The table includes around 83,000 distinct CDR3 sequences, roughly 13% detected once. Germline lookup yields CDR1 SGHRS and CDR2 YFSETQ. The V gene end was trimmed by 5 bases and the J gene end by 7 bases; junction bases not matched to a gene: 6. The CDR3 length is 13 residues. The chain has TRBV5-1 and TRBJ1-1; 9 positions agree with TRBD1. The sequence came from a woman aged 45-65 years in good health. The sample consisted of PBMCs. The CDR3 nucleotides are TGCGCCAGCAGAGGACAGGGGATTGGTGAAGCTTTCTTT. Its translation: CASRGQGIGEAFF. The full variable domain, rest sourced from reference TRBV5-1 and TRBJ1-1, is KAGVTQTPRYLIKTRGQQVTLSCSPISGHRSVSWYQQTPGQGLQFLFEYFSETQRNKGNFPGRFSGRQFSNSRSEMNVSTLELGDSALYLCASRGQGIGEAFFGQGTRLTVV.